This T cell receptor (beta chain) was found in a study of T cell responses to AZD1222 COVID-19 vaccine. Study-level background: Whether given at about 4 or about 12 weeks, second doses were pooled.

Concerning this clone itself: No antigen is known for it.

Generated by immunoSEQ multiplex PCR, the TCRdb table keeps only in-frame clones and is missing some. The profile covers some 120,000 clones, with 93% appearing a single time and roughly 0.9% taken by the ten largest. Germline values: CDR1 SNHLY, CDR2 FYNNEI. This CDR3 is 12 amino acids long. Deletions cut 10 bases from V and 10 bases from J, with 19 bases between. General study findings and limits: No day 14 peak samples; only post-peak repertoires were characterized. Close to half of spike-specific TCRs reportedly recognize unmutated variant regions.

The chain uses TRBV2 and TRBJ1-1; D remains ambiguous. The specimen comprised peripheral blood, sampled on day 0 of AZD1222 vaccination. The receptor comes from an adult in good health. The CDR3 protein is CATMTPGLRAFF. The DNA for the CDR3 is TGTGCCACCATGACACCGGGCCTTAGAGCTTTCTTT.